The present entry profiles one T cell receptor beta chain with its context. V lost 0 bases to trimming and J lost 6 bases; unmatched junction nucleotides: 8. This CDR3 has 17 amino acids. Germline values: CDR1 LGHDT, CDR2 YNNKEL (reference sequence). In the original analysis: Reference gene primers were amplified, and this amplification served to estimate nucleated cell counts. Repertoires were generated with immunoSEQ multiplex PCR, while TCRdb's copy carries only in-frame clones and drops some. From that table come the V and J calls and clone size; the DNA was used to work out D and trimming. Among over 120,000 clones, roughly 80% were seen once, and the ten largest hold approximately 3.6%. This specimen comes from a study of blood T cell repertoires in COVID-19. About the research overall: The cDNA or gDNA used as material had been derived from T cells, B-cell-depleted T cells, or PBMCs.

The chain uses TRBV3-1 (or the pseudogene TRBV3-2) and TRBJ1-4; TRBD1 agrees at 9 bases. The clonotype comes from a man between 70 and 80 years old who had recovered from COVID-19. Input material: peripheral blood. CDR3 sequence reads: CASSQDIMGQGDEKLFF. In nucleotides, the CDR3 is TGTGCCAGCAGCCAAGATATTATGGGACAGGGAGATGAAAAACTGTTTTTT.